This T cell receptor (beta chain) was identified during a study of beta chain features in type 1 diabetes. This clone was recorded a few times. Its antigen is unknown. Broader study findings: All four CD4+ subsets from Type 1 diabetes patients carried moderately but significantly shorter TCRB CDR3s.

Between the trimmed V and J ends, which lost 8 bases and 3 bases, there was a span of 11 bases. Germline-derived CDR1 and CDR2 are SNHLY and FYNNEI. The CDR3 length is 12 residues. Expressed TCRB transcripts were sequenced because the entire RNA isolate underwent reverse transcription. TCRdb keeps only in-frame clones here, not all; method: immunoSEQ multiplex PCR. The sample contains 640,000 or so clones, about an eighth of which appear only once. The chain uses TRBV2 and TRBJ2-7; D remains unclear. The TCR originated in a man between 18 and 29 years old with type 1 diabetes. The sample consisted of naive CD4+ T cells from blood. Written as DNA, the CDR3 is TGTGCCAGCCGAGGCATCAACTACGAGCAGTACTTC. Translated: CASRGINYEQYF.